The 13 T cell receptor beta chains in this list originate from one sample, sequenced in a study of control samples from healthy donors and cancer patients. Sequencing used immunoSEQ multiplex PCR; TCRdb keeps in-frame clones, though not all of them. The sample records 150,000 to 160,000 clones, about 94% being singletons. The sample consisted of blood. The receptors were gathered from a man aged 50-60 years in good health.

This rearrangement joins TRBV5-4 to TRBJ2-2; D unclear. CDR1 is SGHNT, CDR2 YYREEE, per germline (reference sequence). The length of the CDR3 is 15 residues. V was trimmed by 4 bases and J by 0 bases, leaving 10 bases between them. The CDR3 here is CASSDGPPNTGELFF. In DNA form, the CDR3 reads TGTGCCAGCAGCGACGGCCCTCCGAACACCGGGGAGCTGTTTTTT.

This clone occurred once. CDR3 in amino acids: CASSPRVFSQPQHF. The DNA for the CDR3 is TGTGCCAGCAGCCCCAGGGTTTTCAGTCAGCCCCAGCATTTT. This rearrangement joins TRBV6-5 to TRBJ1-5, with D perhaps TRBD1 (5 bases). The CDR3 has 14 residues. The germline CDR1 and CDR2 sequences are MNHEY and SVGAGI. V gave up 6 bases and J gave up 6 bases, with 15 bases separating them.

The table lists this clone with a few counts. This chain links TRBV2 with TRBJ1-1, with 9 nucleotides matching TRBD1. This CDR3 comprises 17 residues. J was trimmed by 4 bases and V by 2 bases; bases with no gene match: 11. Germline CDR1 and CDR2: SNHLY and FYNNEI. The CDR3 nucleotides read TGTGCCAGCAGTGAATGGGGACAGGGCTCATTTGGCACTGAAGCTTTCTTT. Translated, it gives CASSEWGQGSFGTEAFF.

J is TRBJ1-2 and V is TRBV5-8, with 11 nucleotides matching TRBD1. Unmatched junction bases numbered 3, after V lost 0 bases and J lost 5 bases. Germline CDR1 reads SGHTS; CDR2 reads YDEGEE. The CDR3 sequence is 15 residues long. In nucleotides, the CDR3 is TGTGCCAGCAGCTTGGTCGGGACAGGGGGATATGGCTACACCTTC. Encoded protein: CASSLVGTGGYGYTF.

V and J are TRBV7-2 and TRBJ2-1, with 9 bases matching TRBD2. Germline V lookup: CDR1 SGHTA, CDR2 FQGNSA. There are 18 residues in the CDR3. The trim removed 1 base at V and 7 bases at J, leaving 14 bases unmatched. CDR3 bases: TGTGCCAGCAGCTTAGACGGCGGCGGGAGGGCCTATGGGAATGAGCAGTTCTTC. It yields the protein CASSLDGGGRAYGNEQFF.

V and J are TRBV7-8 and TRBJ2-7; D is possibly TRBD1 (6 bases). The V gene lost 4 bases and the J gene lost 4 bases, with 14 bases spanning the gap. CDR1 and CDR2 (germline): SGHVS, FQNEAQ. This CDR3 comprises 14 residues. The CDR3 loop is CASSSRGFPYEQYF. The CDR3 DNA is TGTGCCAGCAGCTCCAGGGGTTTCCCTTACGAGCAGTACTTC.

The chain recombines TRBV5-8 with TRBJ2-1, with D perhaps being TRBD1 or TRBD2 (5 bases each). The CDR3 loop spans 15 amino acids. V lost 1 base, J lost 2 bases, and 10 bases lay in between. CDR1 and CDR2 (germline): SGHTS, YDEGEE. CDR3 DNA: TGTGCCAGCAGCTTGAGACAGCGGACCTACAATGAGCAGTTCTTC. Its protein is CASSLRQRTYNEQFF.

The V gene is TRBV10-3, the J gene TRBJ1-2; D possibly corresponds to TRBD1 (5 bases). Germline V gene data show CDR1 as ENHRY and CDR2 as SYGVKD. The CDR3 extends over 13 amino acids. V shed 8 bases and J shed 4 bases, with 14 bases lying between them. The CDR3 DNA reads TGTGCCATCGCACAGGACCTAAGCTATGGCTACACCTTC. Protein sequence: CAIAQDLSYGYTF.

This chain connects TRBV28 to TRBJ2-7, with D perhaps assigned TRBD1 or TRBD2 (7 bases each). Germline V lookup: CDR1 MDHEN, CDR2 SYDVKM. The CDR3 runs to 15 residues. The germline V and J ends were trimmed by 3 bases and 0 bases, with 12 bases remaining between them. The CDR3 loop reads CASSFGGTVSYEQYF. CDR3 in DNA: TGTGCCAGCAGTTTCGGGGGGACAGTCTCCTACGAGCAGTACTTC.

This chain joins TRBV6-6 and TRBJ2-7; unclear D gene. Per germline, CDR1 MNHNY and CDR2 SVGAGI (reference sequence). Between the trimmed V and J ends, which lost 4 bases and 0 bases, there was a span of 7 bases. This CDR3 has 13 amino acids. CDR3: CASSWAYSYEQYF. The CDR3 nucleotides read TGTGCCAGCAGTTGGGCCTACTCCTACGAGCAGTACTTC.

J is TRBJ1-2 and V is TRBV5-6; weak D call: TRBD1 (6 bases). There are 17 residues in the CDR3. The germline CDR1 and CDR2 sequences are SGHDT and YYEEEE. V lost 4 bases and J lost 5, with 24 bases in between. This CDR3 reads CASSPDSHLTRGYGYTF. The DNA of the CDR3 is TGTGCCAGCAGCCCTGACTCACACCTTACCAGGGGATATGGCTACACCTTC.

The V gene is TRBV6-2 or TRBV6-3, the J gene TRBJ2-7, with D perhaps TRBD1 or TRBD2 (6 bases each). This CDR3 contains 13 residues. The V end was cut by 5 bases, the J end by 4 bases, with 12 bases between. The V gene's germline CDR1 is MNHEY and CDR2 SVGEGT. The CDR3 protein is CASSTQGRYEQYF. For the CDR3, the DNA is TGTGCCAGCAGTACCCAGGGGAGGTACGAGCAGTACTTC.

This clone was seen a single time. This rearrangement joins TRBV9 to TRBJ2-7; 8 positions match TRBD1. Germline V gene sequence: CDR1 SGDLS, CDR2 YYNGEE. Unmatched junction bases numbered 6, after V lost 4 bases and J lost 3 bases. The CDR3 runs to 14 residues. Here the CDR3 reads CASSPRTGNYEQYF. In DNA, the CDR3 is TGTGCCAGCAGCCCACGGACAGGGAACTACGAGCAGTACTTC.